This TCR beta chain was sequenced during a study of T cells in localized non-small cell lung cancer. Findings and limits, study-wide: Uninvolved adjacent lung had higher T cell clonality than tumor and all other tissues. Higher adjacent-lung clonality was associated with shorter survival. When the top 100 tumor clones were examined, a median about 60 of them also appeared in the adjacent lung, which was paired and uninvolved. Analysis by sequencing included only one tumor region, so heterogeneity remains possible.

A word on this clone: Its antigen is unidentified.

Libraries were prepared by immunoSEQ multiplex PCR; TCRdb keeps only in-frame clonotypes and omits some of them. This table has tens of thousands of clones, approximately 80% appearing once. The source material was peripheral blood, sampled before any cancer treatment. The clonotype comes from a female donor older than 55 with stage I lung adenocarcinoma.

CDR3 DNA sequence: TGTGCCAGTAGTTCACGACAGGTTGAAGCTTTCTTT. It translates to CASSSRQVEAFF. The chain combines TRBV19 with TRBJ1-1, with D possibly being TRBD1 (6 bases). The CDR3 runs 12 residues. Germline V gene data show CDR1 as LNHDA and CDR2 as SQIVND (reference sequence). The V end was cut by 5 bases, the J end by 7 bases, with 11 bases between.